The entry that follows covers one T cell receptor (beta chain) sequence. The sample is drawn from a study of blood T cell repertoires in COVID-19. On the study more broadly: COVID-19 samples, acute and convalescent, were from the United States, Italy and Spain. T cells, B-cell-depleted T cells, or PBMCs supplied cDNA or gDNA.

In the source study's methods: Amplification with reference gene primers provided the estimates of nucleated cell counts. Data came from immunoSEQ multiplex PCR; TCRdb stores just in-frame clones and leaves some out. V, J and clone size were drawn from that table, and D and trimming were deduced from the DNA. Of approximately 27,000 clones listed, approximately 86% were seen once; the top ten hold around 16%. The CDR3 extends over 15 amino acids. Per germline, CDR1 MDHEN and CDR2 SYDVKM. Trimming took off 6 bases at V and 3 bases at J, with 14 bases between the two ends. Input material: peripheral blood. This receptor was identified in a man between 65 and 85 years old with acute or convalescent COVID-19. This chain links TRBV28 with TRBJ1-4; the D is unclear. CDR3 sequence reads: CASSTTGGSNEKLFF. In DNA, the CDR3 is TGTGCCAGCAGCACCACGGGCGGGTCTAATGAAAAACTGTTTTTT.